The 25 T cell receptor beta chains below were found in one sample sequenced in a study of human T cells and chemical hapten exposure (dated by TCRdb to the early 2020s). Sample time point, as interpreted from the label and publication: patch test 3, about 24 weeks after DPC sensitization. The treatment or condition label, as the study defines it: therapeutic diphenylcyclopropenone sensitization with weekly scalp DPC. The library was built by means of RACE. TCRdb names NextSeq 500 as the instrument used. The public sequencing data were trimmed at Q25 with fastp and processed into clonotypes with MiXCR by TCRdb, which kept only in-frame beta chains. Rows are unified per CDR3 protein, each entry keeping the most common DNA and genes. This sample lists some 110,000 distinct CDR3 sequences; about 11% were detected once. In total, the top ten clones hold under 2.5% of the sample. The input for sequencing was whole blood, taken in connection with sensitization to the hapten diphenylcyclopropenone (DPC). All receptors come from a woman between 50 and 59 years old with alopecia areata. Some clones in this sample may be carry-over from other donors' samples.

This CDR3 is CSASSSGIRGYEQYF. CDR3 DNA sequence: TGCAGTGCTAGTAGTTCCGGGATCCGGGGATACGAGCAGTACTTC. The chain is built from TRBV20-1 and TRBJ2-7, with D maybe TRBD2 (5 bases). Trimming left V 3 bases short and J 4 bases short, with 19 bases between. There are 15 residues in the CDR3. Germline CDR1 DFQATT, CDR2 SNEGSKA (reference sequence).

The genes are TRBV2 and TRBJ1-2, with 8 nucleotides matching TRBD1. The V and J ends lost 1 base and 4 bases, in that order; junction bases with no gene match: 8. The CDR3 covers 16 residues. Germline V gene sequence: CDR1 SNHLY, CDR2 FYNNEI. In nucleotides, the CDR3 is TGTGCCAGCAGTGAAGGGGGGACAGGAGTAGGCTATGGCTACACCTTC. This gives the protein CASSEGGTGVGYGYTF.

This clonotype has just a few counts. This chain joins TRBV27 and TRBJ2-3; D not resolved. Germline values: CDR1 MNHEY, CDR2 SMNVEV (reference sequence). V was pared by 5 bases and J by 4 bases, with 10 bases between. The CDR3 extends over 13 amino acids. This CDR3 is CASSHGGPDTQYF. The CDR3 DNA reads TGTGCCAGCAGTCACGGTGGCCCAGATACGCAGTATTTT.

In its sample, this clonotype was seen a few times. The chain uses TRBV12-3 or TRBV12-4 and TRBJ2-1; no clear D gene. The length of the CDR3 is 12 residues. The V and J ends lost 3 bases and 8 bases respectively, with 8 bases between them. For the CDR3, the DNA is TGTGCCAGCAGTTTCGGCCGGGATGAGCAGTTCTTC. Protein product: CASSFGRDEQFF.

The chain joins TRBV27 to TRBJ1-2; D is possibly TRBD1 (6 bases). V shed 5 bases and J shed 5 bases, with 15 bases lying between them. This CDR3 has 14 amino acids. The germline gives CDR1 MNHEY, CDR2 SMNVEV (reference sequence). The CDR3 reads CASSGGGRSYGYTF. Here the CDR3 DNA reads TGTGCCAGCAGTGGAGGGGGACGGTCGTATGGCTACACCTTC.

This clonotype was counted a few times. The V and J genes are TRBV2 and TRBJ2-3; D possibly corresponds to TRBD1 (6 bases). Trimming took off 11 bases at V and 2 bases at J, with 11 bases between the two ends. CDR1 SNHLY and CDR2 FYNNEI come from the germline V gene. The CDR3 is 12 amino acids. The CDR3 sequence: CAERGYTDTQYF. CDR3 DNA sequence: TGTGCCGAGAGGGGGTACACAGATACGCAGTATTTT.

J is TRBJ1-5 and V is TRBV12-3 or TRBV12-4; 9 bases fit TRBD1. V was clipped by 5 bases and J by 5 bases; unmatched bases: 1. The CDR3 length is 13 residues. This CDR3 is CASSGQGYQPQHF. CDR3 nucleotide sequence: TGTGCCAGCAGTGGACAGGGGTATCAGCCCCAGCATTTT.

This clonotype occurred a few times. The V call is TRBV28, the J call TRBJ1-5; unclear D gene. Germline loops: CDR1 MDHEN, CDR2 SYDVKM. The length of the CDR3 is 14 residues. V gave up 7 bases and J gave up 0 bases, with 10 bases separating them. CDR3 DNA sequence: TGTGCCAGCACCCGGACGGTTAGCAATCAGCCCCAGCATTTT. Residues: CASTRTVSNQPQHF.

This clonotype was counted between two and nine times. This sequence joins TRBV7-2 and TRBJ2-2; possibly TRBD2 for D (5 bases). The germline V and J ends were trimmed by 10 bases and 5 bases, with 35 bases remaining between them. Looked up from germline, CDR1 is SGHTA and CDR2 is FQGNSA. The CDR3 is made up of 20 amino acids. Here the CDR3 reads CANPPPGENPKQVYTGELFF. Here the CDR3 DNA reads TGTGCCAACCCCCCCCCTGGGGAGAATCCTAAACAAGTTTATACCGGGGAGCTGTTTTTT.

This clonotype was counted only a few times. The chain uses TRBV7-2 and TRBJ1-4, with 9 bases that match TRBD1. CDR3 length equals 13 residues. Germline loops: CDR1 SGHTA, CDR2 FQGNSA. With 5 bases clipped from V and 8 bases from J, the junction kept 3 bases outside the gene matches. The CDR3 nucleotides read TGTGCCAGCAGCCCGGACAGGGGCGAAAAACTGTTTTTT. Amino acid sequence: CASSPDRGEKLFF.

This clonotype was detected only a few times. The chain has TRBV6-5 and TRBJ2-7, with a tentative D call TRBD2 (6 bases). Trimming left V 2 bases short and J 2 bases short, with 13 bases between. The CDR3 spans 15 residues. Germline CDR1 is MNHEY and CDR2 is SVGAGI. The CDR3 spells CASSYGGSGPYEQYF. The DNA of the CDR3 is TGTGCCAGCAGTTACGGGGGGAGTGGTCCCTACGAGCAGTACTTC.

In this sample, this clonotype turned up a few times. V usage is TRBV7-6 and J usage is TRBJ2-7; 7 bases line up with TRBD1. The CDR3 is made up of 14 amino acids. The ends lost 1 base at V and 7 bases at J; junction bases unmatched: 7. Per germline, CDR1 SGHVS and CDR2 FNYEAQ. The CDR3 DNA reads TGTGCCAGCAGCTTAGAACAGGGGAGTCGGGAGCAGTACTTC. It codes for CASSLEQGSREQYF.

This clonotype was counted ten times or more. The V call is TRBV9, the J call TRBJ2-7, with TRBD2 as a possible D gene (6 bases). CDR3 length: 16 residues. Trimming shortened V by 3 bases and J by 4 bases, and 20 bases separated the two germline ends. Per the germline V gene, CDR1 is SGDLS and CDR2 is YYNGEE. CDR3 loop: CASSGGKVADLYEQYF. CDR3 coding DNA: TGTGCCAGCAGCGGCGGTAAGGTAGCGGATCTTTACGAGCAGTACTTC.

V gene TRBV20-1 combines with J gene TRBJ2-5, with D maybe TRBD2 (6 bases). Between the trimmed V and J ends, which lost 6 bases and 4 bases, there was a span of 15 bases. The CDR3 loop spans 13 amino acids. CDR1 DFQATT and CDR2 SNEGSKA come from the germline V gene (reference sequence). The CDR3 DNA follows: TGCAGTGCCCGTGGAGGGCCGGCAGAGACCCAGTACTTC. Translation gives CSARGGPAETQYF.

This clonotype came up a few times. The rearrangement joins TRBV28 to TRBJ2-7; the match to TRBD2 covers 7 bases. The junction had 8 bases not matched to a gene; V was cut back by 7 bases and J by 2 bases. This CDR3 has 14 amino acids. In germline, CDR1 is MDHEN, CDR2 SYDVKM. As DNA, the CDR3 is TGTGCCAGCATCCGGGCGGGAGCCCCCTACGAGCAGTACTTC. This gives the protein CASIRAGAPYEQYF.

In nucleotides, the CDR3 is TGTGCCAGCAGTCCCCCTCGGGAGACCCAGTACTTC. Its protein is CASSPPRETQYF. V and J are TRBV12-3 or TRBV12-4 and TRBJ2-5, with D unresolved. CDR3 length: 12 amino acids. Trimming took 5 bases from V and 5 from J, leaving 9 bases between them.

This clonotype has ten or more counts. The V gene is TRBV24-1, the J gene TRBJ2-2, with 11 positions matching TRBD2. Germline values: CDR1 KGHDR, CDR2 SFDVKD. The V and J ends lost 3 bases and 4 bases, in that order; junction bases with no gene match: 3. The CDR3 length is 16 residues. CDR3 region: CATSDPGLAGTGELFF. The CDR3, as DNA: TGTGCCACCAGTGATCCTGGACTAGCGGGCACCGGGGAGCTGTTTTTT.

In this sample, this clonotype turned up many times. J is TRBJ2-2 and V is TRBV25-1; D uncertain. Germline V lookup: CDR1 MGHDK, CDR2 SYGVNS. The CDR3 covers 19 residues. V lost 1 base to trimming and J lost 3 bases, with 21 bases between them. Here the CDR3 reads CASSESVNRLPLDTGELFF. CDR3 sequence (DNA): TGTGCCAGCAGTGAATCGGTGAATCGTCTACCGCTTGACACCGGGGAGCTGTTTTTT.

Here the CDR3 reads CASSPGLNTGELFF. CDR3 DNA: TGTGCCAGCTCTCCGGGGTTGAACACCGGGGAGCTGTTTTTT. The J gene is TRBJ2-2, the V gene TRBV12-3 or TRBV12-4; TRBD2 is a possible D gene (5 bases). The V end lost 8 bases, the J end lost 1 base, and 11 bases lay between the germline ends. CDR3 length: 14 amino acids.

This chain links TRBV4-1 with TRBJ1-2, with TRBD1 as a possible D gene (5 bases). Trimming took off 6 bases at V and 6 bases at J, with 23 bases between the two ends. CDR3 size: 16 residues. Germline V gives CDR1 MGHRA, CDR2 YSYEKL. DNA for the CDR3: TGCGCCAGCAGAGTCGCCGGGACCACGGTAGGGGATGGCTACACCTTC. Amino acid sequence: CASRVAGTTVGDGYTF.

The gene calls are TRBV6-1 and TRBJ1-2; no firm D call. Germline V gene lookup returns CDR1 MNHNS and CDR2 SASEGT. This CDR3 has 14 residues. With 1 base removed from V and 6 bases from J, the gap between germline ends came to 12 bases. CDR3 in DNA: TGTGCCAGCAGTGAAGTGGGAGGGATTGATGGCTACACCTTC. Its translation is CASSEVGGIDGYTF.

This clonotype was seen a handful of times. The chain recombines TRBV7-2 with TRBJ2-5; 7 bases map to TRBD2. This CDR3 contains 15 residues. Germline V gene lookup returns CDR1 SGHTA and CDR2 FQGNSA. After removal of 1 base from V and 5 bases from J, the junction contained 7 bases not matched to a gene. The CDR3 DNA reads TGTGCCAGCAGCTTAGTGGCGGGGGTTGATGAGACCCAGTACTTC. Encoded protein: CASSLVAGVDETQYF.

This clonotype came up many times. The chain joins TRBV6-5 to TRBJ2-1, with 11 positions matching TRBD1. The trim removed 6 bases at V and 6 bases at J, leaving 10 bases unmatched. The CDR3 is 16 amino acids. Germline CDR1 MNHEY, CDR2 SVGAGI. In DNA form, the CDR3 reads TGTGCCAGCAGCCAACCCCGGACAGGGGGCATCAATGAGCAGTTCTTC. Translation gives CASSQPRTGGINEQFF.

This clonotype was seen only a few times. The chain combines TRBV11-1 with TRBJ2-7; D is possibly TRBD1 (5 bases). The CDR3 is made up of 13 amino acids. In germline, CDR1 is SGHAT, CDR2 FQDESV (reference sequence). V shed 2 bases and J shed 4 bases, with 9 bases lying between them. CDR3 sequence (DNA): TGTGCCAGCAGCTTAAGACAGCAGTACGAGCAGTACTTC. Its protein is CASSLRQQYEQYF. Supplemented by reference TRBV11-1 and TRBJ2-7, the full variable domain reads EAEVAQSPRYKITEKSQAVAFWCDPISGHATLYWYRQILGQGPELLVQFQDESVVDDSQLPKDRFSAERLKGVDSTLKIQPAELGDSAMYLCASSLRQQYEQYFGPGTRLTVT.

The gene calls are TRBV7-9 and TRBJ1-3; 7 bases line up with TRBD1. J was trimmed by 0 bases and V by 6 bases; bases with no gene match: 8. The CDR3 totals 16 residues. Germline-derived CDR1 and CDR2 are SEHNR and FQNEAQ (reference sequence). DNA of the CDR3: TGTGCCAGCAGAGAGACAGGGCCCTACTCTGGAAACACCATATATTTT. Residues: CASRETGPYSGNTIYF.